One T cell receptor (beta chain) is described in this entry. Seattle patient enrollment occurred during active infection, with longitudinal follow-up thereafter. Germline V gives CDR1 SNHLY, CDR2 FYNNEI. Trimming took 7 bases from V and 2 from J; bases not matched to a gene: 10. This CDR3 is built from 15 residues. In the original workflow: From reference gene primer amplification, estimates of nucleated cell counts were derived. Sequenced by immunoSEQ multiplex PCR; TCRdb stores in-frame clones only, minus some. The V and J calls and the clone size are those of that table, but D and trimming were determined from the DNA. The table lists about 160,000 clones, about 85% of them singletons. These data originate in a study of blood T cell repertoires in COVID-19. Study summary: COVID-19 samples from acute and convalescent phases originated in the United States, Italy and Spain.

The chain is built from TRBV2 and TRBJ2-5; TRBD2 aligns across 7 bases. Material: peripheral blood. The origin of this receptor is a woman aged 45-65 years with COVID-19, enrolled during active disease. In DNA form, the CDR3 reads TGTGCCAGCACCGACCGCGGGGGACGGCAAGAGACCCAGTACTTC. Translated, it gives CASTDRGGRQETQYF.